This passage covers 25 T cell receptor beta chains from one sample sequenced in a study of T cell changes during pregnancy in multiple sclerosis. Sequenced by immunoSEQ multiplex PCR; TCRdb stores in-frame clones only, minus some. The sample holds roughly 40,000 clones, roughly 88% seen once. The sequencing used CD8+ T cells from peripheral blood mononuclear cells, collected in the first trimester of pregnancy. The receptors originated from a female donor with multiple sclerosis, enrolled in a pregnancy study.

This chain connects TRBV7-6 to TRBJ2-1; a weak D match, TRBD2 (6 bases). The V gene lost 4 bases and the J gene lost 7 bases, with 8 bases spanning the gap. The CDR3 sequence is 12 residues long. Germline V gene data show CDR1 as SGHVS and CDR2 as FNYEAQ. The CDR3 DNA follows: TGTGCCAGCAGCTCTAGCGAAAATGAGCAGTTCTTC. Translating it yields CASSSSENEQFF.

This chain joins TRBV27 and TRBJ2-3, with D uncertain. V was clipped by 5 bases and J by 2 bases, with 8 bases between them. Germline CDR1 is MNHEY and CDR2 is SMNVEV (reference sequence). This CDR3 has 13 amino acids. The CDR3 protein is CASSQSPTDTQYF. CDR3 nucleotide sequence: TGTGCCAGCAGTCAAAGCCCCACAGATACGCAGTATTTT.

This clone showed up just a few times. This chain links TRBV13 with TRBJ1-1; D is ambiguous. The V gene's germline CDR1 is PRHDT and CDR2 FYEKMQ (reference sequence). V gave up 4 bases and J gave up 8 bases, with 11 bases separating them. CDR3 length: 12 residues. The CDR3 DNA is TGTGCCAGCAGCTCCGGGAAACTGGAAGCTTTCTTT. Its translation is CASSSGKLEAFF.

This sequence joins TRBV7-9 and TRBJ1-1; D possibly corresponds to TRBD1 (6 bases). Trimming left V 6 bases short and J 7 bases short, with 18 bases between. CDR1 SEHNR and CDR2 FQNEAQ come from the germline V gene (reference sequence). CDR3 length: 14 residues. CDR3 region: CASRQAGQYLEAFF. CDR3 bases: TGTGCCAGCAGACAAGCCGGACAGTACCTTGAAGCTTTCTTT.

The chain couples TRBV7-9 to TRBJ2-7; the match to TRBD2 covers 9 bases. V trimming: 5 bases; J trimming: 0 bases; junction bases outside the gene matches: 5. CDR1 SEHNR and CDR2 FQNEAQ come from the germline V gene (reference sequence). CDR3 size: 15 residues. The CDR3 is CASSPSGTYSYEQYF. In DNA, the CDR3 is TGTGCCAGCAGCCCTAGCGGGACCTACTCCTACGAGCAGTACTTC.

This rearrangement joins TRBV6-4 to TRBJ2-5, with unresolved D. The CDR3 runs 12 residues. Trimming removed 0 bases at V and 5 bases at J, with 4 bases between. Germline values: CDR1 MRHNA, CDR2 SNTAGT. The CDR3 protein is CASSDSRETQYF. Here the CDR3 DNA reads TGTGCCAGCAGTGACTCGAGGGAGACCCAGTACTTC.

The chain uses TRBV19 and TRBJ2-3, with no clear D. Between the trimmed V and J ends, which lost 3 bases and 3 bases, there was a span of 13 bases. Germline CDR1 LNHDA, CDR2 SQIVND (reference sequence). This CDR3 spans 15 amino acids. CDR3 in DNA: TGTGCCAGTAGTATCGGTCAGGATGGGACAGATACGCAGTATTTT. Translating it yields CASSIGQDGTDTQYF.

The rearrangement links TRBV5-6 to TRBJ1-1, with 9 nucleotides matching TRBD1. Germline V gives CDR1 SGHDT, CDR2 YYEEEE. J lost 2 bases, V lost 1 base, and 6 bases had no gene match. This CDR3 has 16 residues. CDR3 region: CASSLRDRADNTEAFF. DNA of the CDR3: TGTGCCAGCAGCTTGAGGGACAGGGCTGACAACACTGAAGCTTTCTTT.

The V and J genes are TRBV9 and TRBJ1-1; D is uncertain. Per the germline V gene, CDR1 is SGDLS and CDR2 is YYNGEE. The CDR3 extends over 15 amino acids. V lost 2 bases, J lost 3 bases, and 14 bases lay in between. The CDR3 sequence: CASSVSGNSHTEAFF. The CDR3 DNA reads TGTGCCAGCAGCGTTTCGGGGAACTCTCACACTGAAGCTTTCTTT.

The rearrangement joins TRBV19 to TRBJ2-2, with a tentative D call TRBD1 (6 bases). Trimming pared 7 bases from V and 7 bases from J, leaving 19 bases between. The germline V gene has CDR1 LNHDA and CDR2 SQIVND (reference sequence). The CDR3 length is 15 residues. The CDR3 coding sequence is TGTGCCAGTATTCCCGGGACACCAGGAGTCGGGGAGCTGTTTTTT. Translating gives CASIPGTPGVGELFF. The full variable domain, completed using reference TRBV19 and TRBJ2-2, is DGGITQSPKYLFRKEGQNVTLSCEQNLNHDAMYWYRQDPGQGLRLIYYSQIVNDFQKGDIAEGYSVSREKKESFPLTVTSAQKNPTAFYLCASIPGTPGVGELFFGEGSRLTVL.

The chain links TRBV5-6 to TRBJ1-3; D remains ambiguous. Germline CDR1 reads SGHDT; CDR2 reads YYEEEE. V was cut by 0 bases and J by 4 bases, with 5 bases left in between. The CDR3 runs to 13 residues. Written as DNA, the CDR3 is TGTGCCAGCAGCTTGGGGCAGGGAAACACCATATATTTT. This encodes CASSLGQGNTIYF. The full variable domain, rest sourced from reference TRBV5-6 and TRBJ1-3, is DAGVTQSPTHLIKTRGQQVTLRCSPKSGHDTVSWYQQALGQGPQFIFQYYEEEERQRGNFPDRFSGHQFPNYSSELNVNALLLGDSALYLCASSLGQGNTIYFGEGSWLTVV.

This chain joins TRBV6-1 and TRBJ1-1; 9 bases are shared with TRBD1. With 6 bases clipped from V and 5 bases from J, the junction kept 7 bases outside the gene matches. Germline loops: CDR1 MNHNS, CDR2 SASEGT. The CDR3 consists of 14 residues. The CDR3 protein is CASSLGTGSTEAFF. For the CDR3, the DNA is TGTGCCAGCAGCCTCGGGACAGGGAGTACTGAAGCTTTCTTT.

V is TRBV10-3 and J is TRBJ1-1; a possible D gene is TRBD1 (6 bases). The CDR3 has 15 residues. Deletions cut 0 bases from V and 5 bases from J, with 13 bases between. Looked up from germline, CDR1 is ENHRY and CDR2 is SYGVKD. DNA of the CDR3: TGTGCCATCAGTGAGTCGAGGGGGTTGAGGACTGAAGCTTTCTTT. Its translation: CAISESRGLRTEAFF.

The CDR3 nucleotides read TGTGCCAGCAGCCCCGGCGGGTATTCACCCCTCCACTTT. Translated, it gives CASSPGGYSPLHF. This chain links TRBV9 with TRBJ1-6; D unclear. This CDR3 comprises 13 residues. Per germline, CDR1 SGDLS and CDR2 YYNGEE. V gave up 4 bases and J gave up 8 bases, with 10 bases separating them.

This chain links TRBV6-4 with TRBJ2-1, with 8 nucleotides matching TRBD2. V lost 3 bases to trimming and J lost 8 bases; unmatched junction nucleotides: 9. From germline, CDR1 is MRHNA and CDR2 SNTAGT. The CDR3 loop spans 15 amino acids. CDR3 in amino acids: CASSEGTGGPDEQFF. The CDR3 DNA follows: TGTGCCAGCAGTGAAGGGACGGGGGGGCCGGATGAGCAGTTCTTC.

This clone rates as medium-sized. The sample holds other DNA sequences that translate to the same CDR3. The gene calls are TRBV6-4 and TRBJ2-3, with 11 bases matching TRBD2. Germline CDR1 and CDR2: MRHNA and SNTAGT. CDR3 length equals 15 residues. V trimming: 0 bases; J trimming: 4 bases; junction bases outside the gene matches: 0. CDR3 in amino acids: CASSDSSGGADTQYF. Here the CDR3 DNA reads TGTGCCAGCAGTGACTCTAGCGGGGGGGCAGATACGCAGTATTTT.

DNA of the CDR3: TGCGCCAGCAGCTTGGGGGAGGGGGGCGCAGATACGCAGTATTTT. Translation: CASSLGEGGADTQYF. This rearrangement joins TRBV5-1 to TRBJ2-3, with D perhaps matching TRBD2 (7 bases). The CDR3 runs 15 residues. V dropped 0 bases and J dropped 4 bases, with 12 bases sitting between them. Germline V gives CDR1 SGHRS, CDR2 YFSETQ.

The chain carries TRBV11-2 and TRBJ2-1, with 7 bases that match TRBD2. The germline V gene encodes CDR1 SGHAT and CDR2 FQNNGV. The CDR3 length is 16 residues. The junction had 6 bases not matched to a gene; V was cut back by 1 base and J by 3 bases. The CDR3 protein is CASSLGPAGIYNEQFF. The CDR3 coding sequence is TGTGCCAGCAGCTTAGGTCCAGCGGGGATCTACAATGAGCAGTTCTTC. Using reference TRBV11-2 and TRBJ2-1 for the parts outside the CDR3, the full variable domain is EAGVAQSPRYKIIEKRQSVAFWCNPISGHATLYWYQQILGQGPKLLIQFQNNGVVDDSQLPKDRFSAERLKGVDSTLKIQPAKLEDSAVYLCASSLGPAGIYNEQFFGPGTRLTVL.

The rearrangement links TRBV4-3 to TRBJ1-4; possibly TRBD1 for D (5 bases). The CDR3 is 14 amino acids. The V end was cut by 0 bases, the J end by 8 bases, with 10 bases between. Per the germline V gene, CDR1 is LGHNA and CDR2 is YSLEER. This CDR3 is CASSQEGLREKLFF. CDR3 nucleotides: TGCGCCAGCAGCCAAGAGGGGCTACGGGAAAAACTGTTTTTT.

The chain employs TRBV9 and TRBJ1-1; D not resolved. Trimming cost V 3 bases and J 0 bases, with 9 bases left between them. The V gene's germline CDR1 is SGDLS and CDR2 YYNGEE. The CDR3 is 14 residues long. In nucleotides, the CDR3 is TGTGCCAGCAGCGGCCCGGTGGTGAACACTGAAGCTTTCTTT. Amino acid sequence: CASSGPVVNTEAFF.

CDR3: CASSPTSGGRPGELFF. The CDR3 coding sequence is TGTGCCAGCAGCCCTACTAGCGGGGGAAGGCCCGGGGAGCTGTTTTTT. The V gene is TRBV5-4, the J gene TRBJ2-2; TRBD2 agrees at 11 bases. The CDR3 is 16 amino acids. V shed 4 bases and J 6 bases; nucleotides not matched to a gene: 8. The germline gives CDR1 SGHNT, CDR2 YYREEE (reference sequence).

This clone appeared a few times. The CDR3 protein is CASSPGQGAQPQHF. CDR3 sequence (DNA): TGTGCCAGCAGCCCCGGACAGGGGGCCCAGCCCCAGCATTTT. The chain is built from TRBV7-6 and TRBJ1-5; 11 positions match TRBD1. Germline trimming cut 5 bases from V and 7 bases from J; bases unmatched to any gene: 4. The CDR3 covers 14 residues. Germline-derived CDR1 and CDR2 are SGHVS and FNYEAQ.

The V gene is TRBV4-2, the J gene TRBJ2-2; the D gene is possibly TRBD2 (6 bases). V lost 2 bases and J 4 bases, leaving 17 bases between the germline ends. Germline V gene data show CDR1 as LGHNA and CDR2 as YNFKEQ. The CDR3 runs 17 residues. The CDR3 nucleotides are TGTGCCAGCAGCCAACCCCCCGCGGGGTCCGCCACCGGGGAGCTGTTTTTT. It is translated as CASSQPPAGSATGELFF.

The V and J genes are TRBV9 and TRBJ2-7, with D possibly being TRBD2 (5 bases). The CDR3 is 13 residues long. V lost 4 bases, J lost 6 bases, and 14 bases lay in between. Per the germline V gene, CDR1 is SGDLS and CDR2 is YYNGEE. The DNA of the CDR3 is TGTGCCAGCAGCCCCCCTGAGAGCGGCGAGCAGTACTTC. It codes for CASSPPESGEQYF.

CDR3 bases: TGCGCCAGCAGCTTGGTAGGAGTTTGGAGCACTGAAGCTTTCTTT. This sequence encodes CASSLVGVWSTEAFF. The genes are TRBV5-1 and TRBJ1-1; D gene uncertain. Trimming took 0 bases from V and 4 from J, leaving 13 bases between them. CDR3 length: 15 amino acids. The germline gives CDR1 SGHRS, CDR2 YFSETQ.